This T cell receptor beta chain came from a study of T-cell reconstitution after alpha-beta-depleted transplantation in children. Study conclusions and caveats: Where some patients showed high TCRbeta diversity at day 60, it came from recipient T cells and thymic progenitors that had survived. T-cell counts and diversity were attributed mostly to newly produced T cells one year after transplant.

CDR3 length: 15 amino acids. Per germline, CDR1 SNHLY and CDR2 FYNNEI. With respect to this clonotype: Its cognate antigen is unknown. One junction end does not reproduce the germline sequence, and a read error may be involved.

Unique molecular identifiers featured in how the TCRbeta library was prepared. In TCRdb, the PCR reads were re-called with MiXCR into one record per CDR3 protein. This table has fewer than 700,000 distinct CDR3 sequences, 10% to 15% appearing once. This material consisted of PBMCs, mostly from graft donor cells, taken 360 days after TCRalphabeta/CD19-depleted stem cell transplant. This receptor was obtained from a male patient between 10 and 17 years old who had a stem cell transplant for acute myeloid leukemia, so the T cells may come from the graft donor. V usage is TRBV2 and J usage is TRBJ1-5; D gene ambiguous. The CDR3 is CASNESPGSNQPQHF. In DNA, the CDR3 is TGTGCCAGCAATGAAAGTCCGGGGAGCAATCAGCCCCAGCATTTT.